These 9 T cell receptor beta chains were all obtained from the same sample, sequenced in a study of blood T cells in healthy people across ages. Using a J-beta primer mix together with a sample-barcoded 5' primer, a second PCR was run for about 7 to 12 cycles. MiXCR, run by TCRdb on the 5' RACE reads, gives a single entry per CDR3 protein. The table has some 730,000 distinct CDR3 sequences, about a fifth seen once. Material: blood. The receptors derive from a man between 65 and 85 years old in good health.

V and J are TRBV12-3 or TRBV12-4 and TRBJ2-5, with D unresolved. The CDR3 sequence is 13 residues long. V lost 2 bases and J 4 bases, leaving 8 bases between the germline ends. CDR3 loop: CASSLRRTETQYF. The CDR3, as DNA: TGTGCCAGCAGTTTAAGACGGACAGAGACCCAGTACTTC.

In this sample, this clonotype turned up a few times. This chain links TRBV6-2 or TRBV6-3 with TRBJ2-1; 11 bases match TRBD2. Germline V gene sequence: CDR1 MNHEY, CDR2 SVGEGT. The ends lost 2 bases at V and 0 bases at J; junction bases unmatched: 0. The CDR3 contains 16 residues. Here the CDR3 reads CASSYGTSGSYNEQFF. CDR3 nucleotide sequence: TGTGCCAGCAGTTACGGGACTAGCGGCTCCTACAATGAGCAGTTCTTC.

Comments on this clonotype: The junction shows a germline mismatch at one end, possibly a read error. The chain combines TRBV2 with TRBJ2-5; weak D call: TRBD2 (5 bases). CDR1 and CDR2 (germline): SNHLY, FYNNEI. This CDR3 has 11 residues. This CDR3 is CASSLDGEPFF. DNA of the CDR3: TGTGCCAGCAGTCTGGACGGGGAACCGTTCTTC.

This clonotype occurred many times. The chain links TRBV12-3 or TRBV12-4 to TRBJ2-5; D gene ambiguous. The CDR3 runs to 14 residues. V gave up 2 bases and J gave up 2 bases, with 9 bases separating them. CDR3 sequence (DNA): TGTGCCAGCAGTTTACGGCAGGTACAAGAGACCCAGTACTTC. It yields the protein CASSLRQVQETQYF.

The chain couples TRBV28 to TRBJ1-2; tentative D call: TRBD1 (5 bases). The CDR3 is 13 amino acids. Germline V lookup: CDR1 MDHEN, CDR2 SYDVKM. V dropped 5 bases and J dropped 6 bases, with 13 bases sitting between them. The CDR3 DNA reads TGTGCCAGCAGTGTCCGAGGGGATGATGGCTACACCTTC. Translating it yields CASSVRGDDGYTF.

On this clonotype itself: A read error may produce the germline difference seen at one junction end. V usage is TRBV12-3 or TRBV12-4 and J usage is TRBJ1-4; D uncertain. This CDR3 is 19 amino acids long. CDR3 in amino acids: CAGSPTRAPGGSTNEKLFF. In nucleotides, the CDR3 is TGTGCCGGCAGTCCCACCCGGGCTCCTGGAGGGTCGACTAATGAAAAACTGTTTTTT.

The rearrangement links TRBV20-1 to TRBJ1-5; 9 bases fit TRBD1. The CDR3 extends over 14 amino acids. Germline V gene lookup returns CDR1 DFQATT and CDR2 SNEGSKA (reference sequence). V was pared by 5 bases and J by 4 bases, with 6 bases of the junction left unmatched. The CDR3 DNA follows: TGCAGTGCTTTGACAGGGGGGGAAAATCAGCCCCAGCATTTT. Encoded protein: CSALTGGENQPQHF.

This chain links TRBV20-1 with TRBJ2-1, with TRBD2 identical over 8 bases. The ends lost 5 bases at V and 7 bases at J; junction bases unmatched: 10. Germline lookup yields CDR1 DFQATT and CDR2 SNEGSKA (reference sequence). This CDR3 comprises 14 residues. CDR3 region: CSAVTSGTRNEQFF. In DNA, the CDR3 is TGCAGTGCTGTTACTAGCGGTACAAGGAATGAGCAGTTCTTC.

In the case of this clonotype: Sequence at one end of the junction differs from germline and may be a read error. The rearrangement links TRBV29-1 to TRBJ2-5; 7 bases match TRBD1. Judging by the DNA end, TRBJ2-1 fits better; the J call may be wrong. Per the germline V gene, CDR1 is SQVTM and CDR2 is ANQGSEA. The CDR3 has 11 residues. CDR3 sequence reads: CSGDRDNEQFF. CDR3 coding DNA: TGCAGCGGGGACAGAGACAACGAGCAGTTCTTC.